This TCR beta chain was recorded in a study of T cell responses to AZD1222 COVID-19 vaccine. Whole-study findings and limits: Among the donors, most were white British and more were female, and clonal diversity was possibly underestimated.

The germline V gene encodes CDR1 LNHDA and CDR2 SQIVND (reference sequence). This CDR3 has 15 amino acids. Trimming took 2 bases from V and 0 from J, leaving 8 bases between them. With regard to this clone: Its matching antigen is unknown.

Libraries were prepared by immunoSEQ multiplex PCR; TCRdb keeps only in-frame clonotypes and omits some of them. This sample has around 150,000 clones, with 80% to 95% found just once. The receptor's source is an adult who received the AZD1222 COVID-19 vaccine. J is TRBJ1-3 and V is TRBV19; unclear D gene. Here the sequenced sample was peripheral blood, taken 28 days after the second AZD1222 dose. Written as DNA, the CDR3 is TGTGCCAGTAGTATATCTGTGAGCTCTGGAAACACCATATATTTT. Residues: CASSISVSSGNTIYF.